The source of this T cell receptor beta chain is a study of blood T cell repertoires in COVID-19. Method: immunoSEQ multiplex PCR; TCRdb's copy keeps in-frame clones and lacks some. Of roughly 300,000 clones listed, roughly 90% are singletons. During active infection, Seattle patients enrolled and were then monitored through disease. Germline values: CDR1 SGHRS, CDR2 YFSETQ. The CDR3 is 13 amino acids. J was trimmed by 8 bases and V by 0 bases; bases with no gene match: 4. The specimen was peripheral blood. The V and J genes are TRBV5-1 and TRBJ1-1, with 7 positions matching TRBD1. This sequence was found in a woman in her twenties or thirties with COVID-19, enrolled during active disease. In nucleotides, the CDR3 is TGCGCCAGCAGCTTGGGGCTAGGGGGCGAAGCTTTCTTT. This codes for CASSLGLGGEAFF.